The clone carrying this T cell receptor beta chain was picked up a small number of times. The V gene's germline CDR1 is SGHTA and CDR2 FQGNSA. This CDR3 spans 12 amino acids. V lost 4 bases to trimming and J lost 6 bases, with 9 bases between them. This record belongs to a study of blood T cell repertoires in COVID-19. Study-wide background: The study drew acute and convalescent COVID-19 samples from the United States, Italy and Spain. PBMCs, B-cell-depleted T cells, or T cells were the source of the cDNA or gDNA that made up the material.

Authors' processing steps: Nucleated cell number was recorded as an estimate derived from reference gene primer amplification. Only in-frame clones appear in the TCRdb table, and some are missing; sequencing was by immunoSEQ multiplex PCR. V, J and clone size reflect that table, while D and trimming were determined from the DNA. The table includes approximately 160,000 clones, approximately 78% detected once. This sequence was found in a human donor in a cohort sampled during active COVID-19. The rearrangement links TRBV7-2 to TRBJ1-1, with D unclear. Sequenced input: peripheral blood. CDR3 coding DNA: TGTGCCAGCAGCTGGCCGGGAGCTGAAGCTTTCTTT. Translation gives CASSWPGAEAFF.